This is a list of T cell receptor beta chains from one sample in a study of PD-1 blockade in classical Hodgkin lymphoma. Clones were sequenced by immunoSEQ multiplex PCR, and TCRdb holds only the in-frame ones, with some missing. The profile shows about 13,000 clones, more than 75% of them singletons. This material consisted of peripheral blood mononuclear cells (PBMCs), taken at baseline. Receptors were obtained from a human donor with classical Hodgkin lymphoma. Both conserved end residues are part of each CDR3. D genes are given only for firm matches. Size values are once, few and many counts, or a class for expanded clones, and some rows have none.

TRBD2,TRBJ2-7,-,TRBV6-5,CASTTSGRAREQYF,TGTGCCAGCACCACTAGCGGGAGGGCCAGGGAGCAGTACTTC
TRBD1,TRBJ2-1,once,TRBV5-5,CASNSGTGSKWKFF,TGTGCCAGCAACTCTGGGACAGGAAGTAAATGGAAGTTCTTC
-,TRBJ2-6,-,TRBV21-1,CASSEGGDRGANVLTF,TGTGCCAGCAGCGAAGGGGGTGACAGAGGGGCCAACGTCCTGACTTTC
-,TRBJ1-1,-,TRBV6-1,CASTTSRVNTEAFF,TGTGCCAGCACCACTTCGAGAGTGAACACTGAAGCTTTCTTT
-,TRBJ2-3,once,TRBV28,CASSPDLGDTQYF,TGTGCCAGCAGTCCAGACCTGGGGGATACGCAGTATTTT
TRBD1,TRBJ1-5,-,TRBV6-1,CASTGTGGNQPQHF,TGTGCCAGTACCGGGACAGGGGGCAATCAGCCCCAGCATTTT
-,TRBJ2-5,-,TRBV11-2,CASSLATRETQYF,TGTGCCAGCAGCTTAGCGACCAGGGAGACCCAGTACTTC
-,TRBJ2-3,-,TRBV19,CASSPRESTDTQYF,TGTGCCAGTAGTCCCCGGGAAAGCACAGATACGCAGTATTTT
-,TRBJ2-1,-,TRBV6-4,CASSDEAGYYNEQFF,TGTGCCAGCAGTGACGAGGCAGGGTACTACAATGAGCAGTTCTTC
-,TRBJ2-7,-,TRBV5-4,CASSGGGRGFYEQYF,TGTGCCAGCAGCGGGGGGGGGCGGGGATTCTACGAGCAGTACTTC
-,TRBJ2-3,-,TRBV30,CAWSGLGTDTQYF,TGTGCCTGGAGTGGACTAGGCACAGATACGCAGTATTTT
TRBD1,TRBJ2-5,-,TRBV5-1,CASSFGTGYETQYF,TGCGCCAGCAGCTTCGGGACAGGGTACGAGACTCAGTACTTC
TRBD1,TRBJ1-1,-,TRBV7-6,CASSLRTGGNTEAFF,TGTGCCAGCAGCTTAAGGACAGGGGGAAACACTGAAGCTTTCTTT
TRBD1,TRBJ2-4,-,TRBV5-8,CASSVGTGGQYF,TGTGCCAGCAGCGTAGGGACAGGGGGTCAGTACTTC
-,TRBJ2-2,-,TRBV7-6,CASSHQGGTGELFF,TGTGCCAGCAGCCACCAGGGGGGCACCGGGGAGCTGTTTTTT
-,TRBJ1-2,-,TRBV15,CATSRDRGNLVGGYTF,TGTGCCACCAGCAGAGATCGGGGAAACCTGGTGGGGGGCTACACCTTC
-,TRBJ2-1,-,TRBV7-7,CASSKGAPYNEQFF,TGTGCCAGCAGCAAAGGGGCCCCTTACAATGAGCAGTTCTTC
-,TRBJ2-2,-,TRBV27,CASSLRRGNTGELFF,TGTGCCAGCAGTTTACGGCGGGGGAACACCGGGGAGCTGTTTTTT
-,TRBJ2-5,-,TRBV19,CASSMMGETQYF,TGTGCCAGTAGTATGATGGGGGAGACCCAGTACTTC
TRBD1,TRBJ2-7,-,TRBV11-2,CASSSLTGIFYEQYF,TGTGCCAGCAGCTCATTGACAGGGATTTTCTACGAGCAGTACTTC
TRBD1,TRBJ1-2,-,TRBV13,CASSLGTGGSYGYTF,TGTGCCAGCAGCTTGGGGACAGGGGGTAGCTATGGCTACACCTTC
-,TRBJ2-4,-,TRBV28,CASSRDAVPKNIQYF,TGTGCCAGCAGTCGCGATGCGGTCCCCAAAAACATTCAGTACTTC
-,TRBJ2-7,-,TRBV5-1,CASSPDRAYEQYF,TGCGCCAGCAGCCCGGACCGAGCCTACGAGCAGTACTTC
TRBD1,TRBJ1-2,once,TRBV30,CAWSGQGPRGYTF,TGTGCCTGGAGTGGACAGGGGCCTAGGGGCTACACCTTC
TRBD1,TRBJ2-3,-,TRBV5-1,CASSLGAGGLRDTQYF,TGCGCCAGCAGCTTGGGTGCAGGGGGTTTAAGAGATACGCAGTATTTT
TRBD1,TRBJ1-5,-,TRBV7-9,CASSWGQGNNQPQHF,TGTGCCAGCAGCTGGGGACAGGGGAACAATCAGCCCCAGCATTTT
TRBD1,TRBJ2-5,-,TRBV7-3,CASGPDREETQYF,TGTGCCAGCGGCCCGGACAGGGAGGAGACCCAGTACTTC
-,TRBJ2-1,-,TRBV7-6,CASSKSPVLEQFF,TGTGCCAGCAGCAAGAGTCCGGTGCTGGAGCAGTTCTTC
TRBD1,TRBJ2-7,-,TRBV6-4,CASSVSGTGAKNEQYF,TGTGCCAGCAGTGTGTCCGGGACAGGGGCGAAAAACGAGCAGTACTTC
-,TRBJ1-1,-,TRBV2,CASRTVNTEAFF,TGTGCCAGCAGAACAGTGAACACTGAAGCTTTCTTT
-,TRBJ2-1,-,TRBV18,CASSPPTGRNNEQFF,TGTGCCAGCTCACCGCCGACGGGCAGGAACAATGAGCAGTTCTTC
-,TRBJ1-5,once,TRBV30,CAWSMEIYQPQHF,TGTGCCTGGAGTATGGAGATTTATCAGCCCCAGCATTTT
-,TRBJ2-5,-,TRBV6-1,CASSEDTVGQETQYF,TGTGCCAGCAGTGAAGATACCGTTGGGCAAGAGACCCAGTACTTC
TRBD2,TRBJ2-1,once,TRBV30,CAWSVESGGSLSYNEQFF,TGTGCCTGGAGTGTAGAGAGCGGGGGGTCCCTCTCCTACAATGAGCAGTTCTTC
-,TRBJ1-2,-,TRBV11-3,CASSFPGGYGYTF,TGTGCCAGCAGCTTCCCGGGTGGCTATGGCTACACCTTC
-,TRBJ2-1,once,TRBV7-2,CASSLVGWGGVRNEQFF,TGTGCCAGCAGCTTAGTGGGCTGGGGAGGTGTGCGCAATGAGCAGTTCTTC
-,TRBJ2-1,once,TRBV7-9,CASTVGGGNRANEQFF,TGTGCCAGCACCGTAGGGGGGGGGAATAGGGCTAATGAGCAGTTCTTC
-,TRBJ2-7,-,TRBV7-2,CASSTTYEQYF,TGTGCCAGCAGTACCACCTACGAGCAGTACTTC
-,TRBJ2-6,-,TRBV5-6,CASTTDNSTSRANVLTF,TGTGCCAGCACCACCGACAATAGTACAAGTCGGGCCAACGTCCTGACTTTC